This TCR beta chain was retrieved from a study of T cell responses to AZD1222 COVID-19 vaccine. Study overall: Pooled in the analysis were second doses at about 4 or about 12 weeks.

As regards this clone: Its antigen is currently unknown.

Study outcomes and limitations: Donors were largely white British and mainly female; clonal diversity was possibly underestimated.

Using immunoSEQ multiplex PCR, the repertoire was profiled, and TCRdb retains in-frame clones only, with some absent. The table includes about 190,000 clones, approximately 91% detected once. Trimming removed 5 bases at V and 5 bases at J, with 21 bases between. The CDR3 has 16 residues. Germline values: CDR1 MNHEY, CDR2 SVGEGT. The TCR sequence derives from an adult in good health. The genes are TRBV6-2 or TRBV6-3 and TRBJ1-2, with a possible D match to TRBD1 (6 bases). The sample consisted of peripheral blood, taken on day 0 of AZD1222 vaccination. The CDR3 region has the DNA TGTGCCAGCAGTGATATTCCGGGACAAGAGGGGTATGGCTACACCTTC. Its protein is CASSDIPGQEGYGYTF.